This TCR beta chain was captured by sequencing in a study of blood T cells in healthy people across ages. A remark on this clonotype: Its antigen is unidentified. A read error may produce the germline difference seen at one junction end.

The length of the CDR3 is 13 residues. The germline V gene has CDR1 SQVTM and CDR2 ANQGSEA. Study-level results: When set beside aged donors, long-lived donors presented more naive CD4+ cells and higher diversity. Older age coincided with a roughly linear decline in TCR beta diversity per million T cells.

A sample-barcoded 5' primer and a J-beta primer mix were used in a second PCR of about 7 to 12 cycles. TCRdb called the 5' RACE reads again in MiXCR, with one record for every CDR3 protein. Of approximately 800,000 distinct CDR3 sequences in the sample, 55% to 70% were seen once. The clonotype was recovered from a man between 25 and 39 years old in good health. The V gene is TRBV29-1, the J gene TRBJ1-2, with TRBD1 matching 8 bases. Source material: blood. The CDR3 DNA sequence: TGCGGCGTAGCCGGGACAGGAATTTATGGCTACACCTTC. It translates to CGVAGTGIYGYTF.